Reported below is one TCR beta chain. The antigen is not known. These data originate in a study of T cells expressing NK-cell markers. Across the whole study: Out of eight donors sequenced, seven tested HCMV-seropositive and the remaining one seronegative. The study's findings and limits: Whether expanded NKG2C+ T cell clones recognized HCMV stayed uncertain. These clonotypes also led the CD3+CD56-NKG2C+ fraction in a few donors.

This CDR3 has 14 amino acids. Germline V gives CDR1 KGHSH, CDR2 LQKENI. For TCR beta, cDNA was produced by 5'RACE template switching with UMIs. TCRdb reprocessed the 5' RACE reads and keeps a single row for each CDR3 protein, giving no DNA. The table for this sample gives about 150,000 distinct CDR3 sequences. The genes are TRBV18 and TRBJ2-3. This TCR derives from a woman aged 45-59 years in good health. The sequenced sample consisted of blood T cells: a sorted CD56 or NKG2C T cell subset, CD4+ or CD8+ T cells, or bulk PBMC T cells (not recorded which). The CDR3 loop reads CASSPVEGTDTQYF.